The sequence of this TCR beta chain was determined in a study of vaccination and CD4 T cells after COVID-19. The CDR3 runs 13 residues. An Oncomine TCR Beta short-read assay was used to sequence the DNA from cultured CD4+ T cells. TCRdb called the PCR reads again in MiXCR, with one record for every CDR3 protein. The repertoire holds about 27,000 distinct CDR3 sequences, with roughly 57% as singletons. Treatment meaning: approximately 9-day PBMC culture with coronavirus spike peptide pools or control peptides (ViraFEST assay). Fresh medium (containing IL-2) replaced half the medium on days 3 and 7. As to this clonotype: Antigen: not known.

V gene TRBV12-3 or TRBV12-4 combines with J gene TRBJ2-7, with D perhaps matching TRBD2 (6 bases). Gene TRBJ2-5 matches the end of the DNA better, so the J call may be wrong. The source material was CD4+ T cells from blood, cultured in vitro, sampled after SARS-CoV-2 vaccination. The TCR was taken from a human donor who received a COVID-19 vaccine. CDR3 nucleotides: TGTGCCAGCAGTTTAATGGAGGGGGAGACCCAGTACTTC. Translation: CASSLMEGETQYF.